This record concerns one T cell receptor beta chain sequence. Its antigen is currently unknown. This entry is derived from a study of chemoradiotherapy in HPV16-positive cancers. General study results and limits: For HPV16-positive patients, expanding HPV-responsive T cells associated with longer recurrence-free survival. Only a couple of HPV16-positive patients supplied the functional HPV-specificity definition. Non-HPV-specific T cells did not expand in tumors during treatment, whereas candidate HPV-specific clones and E7-related motifs did.

Here immunoSEQ multiplex PCR was the method, and the copy in TCRdb shows in-frame clones only, minus some. In the table there are approximately 58,000 clones, 90% of which are singletons. This CDR3 is 13 amino acids long. In germline, CDR1 is SGDLS, CDR2 YYNGEE. Trimming left V 6 bases short and J 5 bases short, with 12 bases between. Samples were taken several times over chemoradiotherapy. This sequence was found in a human donor with HPV-associated anogenital cancer. The rearrangement links TRBV9 to TRBJ2-1; D might be TRBD2 (7 bases). This material consisted of blood, taken from a patient who underwent chemoradiotherapy. As DNA, the CDR3 is TGTGCCAGCAACAGGGAGGGCAACAATGAGCAGTTCTTC. Its protein product is CASNREGNNEQFF.